This entry lists 30 T cell receptor beta chains sequenced from one sample in a study of blood T cell repertoires in COVID-19. TCRdb's copy holds only in-frame clones and misses some; the assay was immunoSEQ multiplex PCR. The table includes 200,000 to 300,000 clones, about 85% detected once. Sequencing input: peripheral blood. All receptors derive from a man aged 60 to 75 who had recovered from COVID-19.

This chain joins TRBV5-1 and TRBJ2-1; the match to TRBD1 covers 9 bases. The germline V gene has CDR1 SGHRS and CDR2 YFSETQ. This CDR3 is built from 13 residues. The V segment lost 3 bases and the J segment 13 bases; nucleotides outside the gene matches: 8. The CDR3 DNA follows: TGCGCCAGCAGCTCCCCGGACAGGGGACCCCAGTTCTTC. Translated: CASSSPDRGPQFF.

The V and J genes are TRBV4-2 and TRBJ2-7; TRBD1 matches at 9 bases. Germline CDR1 reads LGHNA; CDR2 reads YNFKEQ. V lost 1 base, J lost 5 bases, and 0 bases stayed unmatched. The CDR3 totals 13 residues. The CDR3 DNA follows: TGTGCCAGCAGCCAAGGGGACAGGGACGAGCAGTACTTC. It encodes CASSQGDRDEQYF.

The chain joins TRBV9 to TRBJ2-3; maybe TRBD2 (6 bases). The CDR3 contains 16 residues. The V gene's germline CDR1 is SGDLS and CDR2 YYNGEE. Trimming shortened V by 1 base and J by 7 bases, and 19 bases separated the two germline ends. CDR3 coding DNA: TGTGCCAGCAGCGTATCTGGCGGGGCTCTCGAGAATACGCAGTATTTT. Its protein is CASSVSGGALENTQYF.

The chain carries TRBV6-6 and TRBJ2-3, with D perhaps TRBD1 (5 bases). V was cut by 4 bases and J by 10 bases, with 21 bases left in between. CDR3 size: 15 residues. From germline, CDR1 is MNHNY and CDR2 SVGAGI (reference sequence). CDR3 nucleotide sequence: TGTGCCAGCAGTTCCCCCGGCTCAGGGTATGAGGCGCAGTATTTT. It codes for CASSSPGSGYEAQYF.

The V call is TRBV2, the J call TRBJ2-5; 10 bases map to TRBD2. Germline CDR1 is SNHLY and CDR2 is FYNNEI. The V gene end was trimmed by 7 bases and the J gene end by 3 bases; junction bases not matched to a gene: 11. This CDR3 has 16 amino acids. The CDR3 DNA is TGTGCCAGCACCGTAGCGGGGGGTCTTTCCAAAGAGACCCAGTACTTC. It translates to CASTVAGGLSKETQYF. The entire variable domain, with the rest obtained from reference TRBV2 and TRBJ2-5, is as follows: EPEVTQTPSHQVTQMGQEVILRCVPISNHLYFYWYRQILGQKVEFLVSFYNNEISEKSEIFDDQFSVERPDGSNFTLKIRSTKLEDSAMYFCASTVAGGLSKETQYFGPGTRLLVL.

The chain recombines TRBV12-5 with TRBJ2-2, with 15 bases that match TRBD2. Germline lookup yields CDR1 LGHNT and CDR2 FRNRAP. V shed 1 base and J 2 bases; nucleotides not matched to a gene: 8. The CDR3 loop spans 20 amino acids. The CDR3 DNA reads TGTGCTAGTGGTTTGGGACTACGGGGACTAGCGGGGGGAAACACCGGGGAGCTGTTTTTT. Protein product: CASGLGLRGLAGGNTGELFF.

The V gene is TRBV2, the J gene TRBJ1-3, with D possibly matching TRBD1 (5 bases). The CDR3 runs 17 residues. Germline V CDR1 and CDR2: SNHLY, FYNNEI. The V end was cut by 4 bases, the J end by 0 bases, with 16 bases between. CDR3 nucleotide sequence: TGTGCCAGCAGTGGACAGCTTCAGTTTTACTCTGGAAACACCATATATTTT. This encodes CASSGQLQFYSGNTIYF.

The chain joins TRBV9 to TRBJ2-7, with D possibly matching TRBD1 (5 bases). The length of the CDR3 is 14 residues. Germline CDR1 is SGDLS and CDR2 is YYNGEE. Trimming left V 6 bases short and J 3 bases short, with 16 bases between. DNA of the CDR3: TGTGCCAGCACCCCCGGTGACAGCCACTACGAGCAGTACTTC. It specifies CASTPGDSHYEQYF.

V usage is TRBV7-6 and J usage is TRBJ2-3; TRBD1 matches 8 bases. This CDR3 spans 16 amino acids. Per germline, CDR1 SGHVS and CDR2 FNYEAQ. V shed 5 bases and J 2 bases; nucleotides not matched to a gene: 9. The CDR3 sequence is CASSPKGRGLTDTQYF. In nucleotides, the CDR3 is TGTGCCAGCAGCCCTAAGGGCAGGGGGCTCACAGATACGCAGTATTTT. Combining the CDR3 with reference TRBV7-6 and TRBJ2-3 gives the whole variable domain GAGVSQSPRYKVTKRGQDVALRCDPISGHVSLYWYRQALGQGPEFLTYFNYEAQQDKSGLPNDRFSAERPEGSISTLTIQRTEQRDSAMYRCASSPKGRGLTDTQYFGPGTRLTVL.

V usage is TRBV11-1 and J usage is TRBJ2-1, with D possibly being TRBD1 (6 bases). Germline V gene lookup returns CDR1 SGHAT and CDR2 FQDESV (reference sequence). The V end lost 5 bases, the J end lost 4 bases, and 12 bases lay between the germline ends. CDR3 length: 14 amino acids. The CDR3 bases are TGTGCCAGCAGCCGATCACAGGGTTACAATGAGCAGTTCTTC. Protein: CASSRSQGYNEQFF.

The J gene is TRBJ1-3, the V gene TRBV6-4; D is possibly TRBD1 (5 bases). The CDR3 is 16 residues long. V dropped 2 bases and J dropped 3 bases, with 14 bases sitting between them. Germline lookup yields CDR1 MRHNA and CDR2 SNTAGT. The CDR3 DNA is TGTGCCAGCAGTGACGGGGCAGTAATCCGTGGAAACACCATATATTTT. It yields the protein CASSDGAVIRGNTIYF.

The chain couples TRBV11-1 to TRBJ2-1, with TRBD2 identical over 8 bases. Germline V lookup: CDR1 SGHAT, CDR2 FQDESV (reference sequence). The CDR3 runs to 16 residues. Trimming at V came to 2 bases and at J to 8 bases, leaving 11 bases not matched to a gene. CDR3 loop: CASSLRRAGEVDEQFF. In DNA form, the CDR3 reads TGTGCCAGCAGCTTAAGACGAGCGGGGGAGGTAGATGAGCAGTTCTTC.

The V and J genes are TRBV20-1 and TRBJ1-1; D gene ambiguous. CDR1 is DFQATT and CDR2 is SNEGSKA in the germline V gene (reference sequence). The CDR3 sequence is 11 residues long. V was pared by 2 bases and J by 5 bases, with 6 bases between. The CDR3 coding sequence is TGCAGTGCTAGAATATCGACTGAAGCTTTCTTT. As protein: CSARISTEAFF.

The chain has TRBV7-9 and TRBJ1-2; 7 nucleotides match TRBD1. From germline, CDR1 is SEHNR and CDR2 FQNEAQ (reference sequence). V lost 4 bases, J lost 6 bases, and 5 bases stayed unmatched. This CDR3 spans 13 amino acids. In DNA form, the CDR3 reads TGTGCCAGCAGCTCAAGAGACAGGGATGGCTACACCTTC. Translating gives CASSSRDRDGYTF. Complete variable domain (other parts from reference TRBV7-9 and TRBJ1-2): DTGVSQNPRHKITKRGQNVTFRCDPISEHNRLYWYRQTLGQGPEFLTYFQNEAQLEKSRLLSDRFSAERPKGSFSTLEIQRTEQGDSAMYLCASSSRDRDGYTFGSGTRLTVV.

The V gene is TRBV11-2, the J gene TRBJ2-5; the D is unclear. The CDR3 loop spans 14 amino acids. Germline CDR1 SGHAT, CDR2 FQNNGV. V lost 2 bases, J lost 2 bases, and 9 bases lay in between. The CDR3 sequence is CASSLTRLQETQYF. The CDR3 coding sequence is TGTGCCAGCAGCTTAACGAGGTTACAAGAGACCCAGTACTTC.

The chain recombines TRBV7-9 with TRBJ2-2; possibly TRBD1 for D (6 bases). V dropped 1 base and J dropped 2 bases, with 14 bases sitting between them. Germline lookup yields CDR1 SEHNR and CDR2 FQNEAQ (reference sequence). This CDR3 spans 17 amino acids. CDR3 coding DNA: TGTGCCAGCAGCTTAGTTTCAGGGGCACGCAACACCGGGGAGCTGTTTTTT. Its translation: CASSLVSGARNTGELFF. Drawing the rest from reference TRBV7-9 and TRBJ2-2, the complete variable domain is DTGVSQNPRHKITKRGQNVTFRCDPISEHNRLYWYRQTLGQGPEFLTYFQNEAQLEKSRLLSDRFSAERPKGSFSTLEIQRTEQGDSAMYLCASSLVSGARNTGELFFGEGSRLTVL.

The CDR3 is CASRPSGGTYNEQFF. The CDR3 region has the DNA TGTGCCAGCAGACCTAGCGGGGGCACCTACAATGAGCAGTTCTTC. V gene TRBV6-5 combines with J gene TRBJ2-1, with 10 bases fitting TRBD2. Germline lookup yields CDR1 MNHEY and CDR2 SVGAGI. J was trimmed by 2 bases and V by 6 bases; bases with no gene match: 4. This CDR3 has 15 amino acids.

V usage is TRBV29-1 and J usage is TRBJ2-1; a possible D gene is TRBD1 (5 bases). Germline CDR1 SQVTM, CDR2 ANQGSEA. V was shortened by 5 bases and J by 4 bases, with 9 bases between the two germline ends. The length of the CDR3 is 12 residues. This CDR3 reads CSVLRQYNEQFF. The CDR3 DNA follows: TGCAGCGTTTTAAGACAGTACAATGAGCAGTTCTTC.

This chain joins TRBV19 and TRBJ1-5, with 9 bases lining up with TRBD1. The CDR3 consists of 15 residues. Germline V gene sequence: CDR1 LNHDA, CDR2 SQIVND (reference sequence). The trim removed 5 bases at V and 2 bases at J, leaving 4 bases unmatched. CDR3 sequence (DNA): TGTGCCAGTAGTCCTTGGACAGGGGGCAATCAGCCCCAGCATTTT. This sequence encodes CASSPWTGGNQPQHF.

The J gene is TRBJ2-2, the V gene TRBV3-1 (or the pseudogene TRBV3-2); 8 bases agree with TRBD2. The CDR3 has 17 residues. CDR1 and CDR2 from the germline V gene are LGHDT and YNNKEL (reference sequence). After removal of 2 bases from V and 1 base from J, the junction contained 6 bases not matched to a gene. The CDR3 coding sequence is TGTGCCAGCAGCCAACACCGGGGGGGGCTGAACACCGGGGAGCTGTTTTTT. The encoded protein is CASSQHRGGLNTGELFF.

The V call is TRBV27, the J call TRBJ2-1, with 14 positions matching TRBD2. Germline assignment: CDR1 MNHEY and CDR2 SMNVEV (reference sequence). The CDR3 length is 17 residues. J gave up 10 bases and V 5 bases, and 13 bases lay outside the gene matches. The CDR3 nucleotides are TGTGCCAGCAGTAAAGCACCGACTAGCGGGGGGGCCGGAGAGCAGTTCTTC. Its translation is CASSKAPTSGGAGEQFF.

The chain employs TRBV3-1 (or the pseudogene TRBV3-2) and TRBJ1-2; 9 nucleotides align to TRBD1. CDR3 size: 16 residues. The V and J ends lost 3 bases and 1 base, in that order; junction bases with no gene match: 6. Germline lookup yields CDR1 LGHDT and CDR2 YNNKEL (reference sequence). CDR3 bases: TGTGCCAGCAGCCAGACAGGGGGTCTCCTTAACTATGGCTACACCTTC. It codes for CASSQTGGLLNYGYTF.

The chain joins TRBV30 to TRBJ1-1, with 8 bases lining up with TRBD1. The CDR3 has 12 residues. J lost 1 base, V lost 5 bases, and 0 bases had no gene match. Per germline, CDR1 GTSNPN and CDR2 SVGIG (reference sequence). CDR3: CAWDRGNTEAFF. CDR3 DNA sequence: TGTGCCTGGGACAGGGGGAACACTGAAGCTTTCTTT. Full variable domain (rest looked up from reference TRBV30 and TRBJ1-1): SQTIHQWPATLVQPVGSPLSLECTVEGTSNPNLYWYRQAAGRGLQLLFYSVGIGQISSEVPQNLSASRPQDRQFILSSKKLLLSDSGFYLCAWDRGNTEAFFGQGTRLTVV.

The chain recombines TRBV10-2 with TRBJ2-7, with D uncertain. V lost 6 bases and J lost 2, with 11 bases in between. The CDR3 is 13 amino acids. From germline, CDR1 is WSHSY and CDR2 SAAADI. The CDR3 region has the DNA TGCGCCAGCAGGGAGACGGTTACCTACGAGCAGTACTTC. Translating it yields CASRETVTYEQYF.

The rearrangement uses TRBV19 and TRBJ2-2, with TRBD2 matching 8 bases. The CDR3 sequence is 19 residues long. With V trimmed by 2 bases and J by 2 bases, 13 bases remained unmatched. Germline CDR1 is LNHDA and CDR2 is SQIVND (reference sequence). The CDR3: CASSISSPPGGVNTGELFF. CDR3 DNA: TGTGCCAGTAGTATATCATCCCCGCCGGGGGGGGTAAACACCGGGGAGCTGTTTTTT.

This rearrangement joins TRBV7-4 to TRBJ1-4; D might be TRBD1 (6 bases). Trimming took off 1 base at V and 7 bases at J, with 13 bases between the two ends. The CDR3 length is 15 residues. Looked up from germline, CDR1 is SGHVT and CDR2 is SQSDAQ. As DNA, the CDR3 is TGTGCCAGCAGCTTAGGTCCAGGGGAAAGTGAAAAACTGTTTTTT. Translation: CASSLGPGESEKLFF.

The V and J genes are TRBV6-5 and TRBJ2-7; possible D gene TRBD1, 6 bases. This CDR3 has 13 residues. Looked up from germline, CDR1 is MNHEY and CDR2 is SVGAGI. Trimming pared 4 bases from V and 9 bases from J, leaving 16 bases between. CDR3 bases: TGTGCCAGCAGTTCACAGGGTTTGATACGGCAGTACTTC. This translates into CASSSQGLIRQYF.

The chain has TRBV7-3 and TRBJ2-2; 12 nucleotides line up with TRBD2. Germline V CDR1 and CDR2: SGHTA, FQGTGA. The CDR3 extends over 14 amino acids. V gave up 5 bases and J gave up 8 bases; unmatched junction bases: 3. CDR3 loop: CASSPGTSGGELFF. CDR3 bases: TGTGCCAGCAGCCCCGGGACTAGCGGGGGGGAGCTGTTTTTT.

CDR3 in DNA: TGTGCCAGCAGCTTATTCCTAGCGGGGGGCTCCTACGAGCAGTACTTC. Translating gives CASSLFLAGGSYEQYF. The chain combines TRBV11-1 with TRBJ2-7; 11 nucleotides match TRBD2. Germline values: CDR1 SGHAT, CDR2 FQDESV (reference sequence). Trimming at V came to 2 bases and at J to 0 bases, leaving 3 bases not matched to a gene. The CDR3 totals 16 residues.

This chain connects TRBV5-1 to TRBJ2-1; 7 bases are shared with TRBD1. This CDR3 region has 16 residues. Looked up from germline, CDR1 is SGHRS and CDR2 is YFSETQ. The junction had 7 bases not matched to a gene; V was cut back by 4 bases and J by 0 bases. The CDR3 sequence is CASSPGQLSSYNEQFF. The CDR3 nucleotides read TGCGCCAGCAGCCCGGGACAGTTGAGCTCCTACAATGAGCAGTTCTTC.